This TCR beta chain is from a study of T cell clonality in common variable immunodeficiency. Study results and caveats: Common variable immunodeficiency TCR beta sequences reportedly had fewer deletions and N-nucleotide insertions.

The V and J ends lost 4 bases and 2 bases respectively, with 24 bases between them. CDR3 size: 17 residues. Germline V lookup: CDR1 GTSNPN, CDR2 SVGIG (reference sequence). No CVID subject was ill or on immunomodulatory drugs when sampled. Sequencing was performed with immunoSEQ multiplex PCR; in TCRdb, only in-frame clones are kept and a portion is missing. The sample includes 35,000 or so clones, none of them occurring once. This clone was counted between two and nine times. Its antigen is unknown. The read comes to an end 3 residues before the CDR3 does, leaving the germline J gene to fill in the end.

This chain links TRBV30 with TRBJ2-7; a weak D match, TRBD1 (6 bases). This clonotype was sampled from a human donor with common variable immunodeficiency. Input material: peripheral blood mononuclear cells. CDR3 in amino acids: CAWKTPSLAGEAYEQYF. The sequenced CDR3 bases are TGTGCCTGGAAGACCCCCTCCCTGGCAGGGGAAGCCTACGAG.